The rows below give T cell receptor beta chains drawn from one sample of a study of shared clonotypes between healthy human individuals. The method was immunoSEQ multiplex PCR; TCRdb's version includes in-frame clones alone and lacks a portion of them. The profile covers about 680,000 clones, with under 95% appearing a single time and about 24% taken by the ten largest. The sample taken for sequencing was naive CD8+ T cells sorted from blood. These receptor sequences come from a man younger than 45 in good health. Both conserved end residues are part of each CDR3. D genes are given only for firm matches. Some rows have no size entry. The others give once, few or many, or a class for an expanded clone.

v_call	d_call	j_call	clone_size	cdr3_nt	cdr3_aa
TRBV30	TRBD1	TRBJ2-7	NA	TGTGCCTTCAGGGGGACCTACGAGCAGTACTTC	CAFRGTYEQYF
TRBV6-5	NA	TRBJ2-5	NA	TGTGCCAGCAGTTACTCGCCCAAGGGGTACCAAGAGACCCAGTACTTC	CASSYSPKGYQETQYF
TRBV6-4	NA	TRBJ1-2	NA	TGTGCCAGCGGAAATAACTATGGCTACACCTTC	CASGNNYGYTF
TRBV15	NA	TRBJ1-5	NA	TGTGCCACCAGCTCAACAGGGAGCAATCAGCCCCAGCATTTT	CATSSTGSNQPQHF
TRBV7-8	TRBD1	TRBJ1-5	NA	TGTGCCAGCAGCTTAGGTCAGGGGGACAATCAGCCCCAGCATTTT	CASSLGQGDNQPQHF
TRBV7-8	NA	TRBJ2-7	NA	TGTGCCAGCCTGGGCTCTAACTACGAGCAGTACTTC	CASLGSNYEQYF
TRBV28	TRBD1	TRBJ2-2	NA	TGTGCCAGCAGTTTAAACAGGGGCGGGGAGCTGTTTTTT	CASSLNRGGELFF
TRBV2	NA	TRBJ1-1	NA	TGTGCCAGCAGTGAGGAGCAGGGGAGGAACACTGAAGCTTTCTTT	CASSEEQGRNTEAFF
TRBV28	TRBD1	TRBJ2-7	NA	TGTGCCAGCAGTATTCAGGGGGAGTACTCCTACGAGCAGTACTTC	CASSIQGEYSYEQYF
TRBV15	NA	TRBJ2-2	NA	TGTGCCACCGGGAAAACAGGGAACACCGGGGAGCTGTTTTTT	CATGKTGNTGELFF
TRBV2	TRBD1	TRBJ2-6	NA	TGTGCCAGCAGTGAAGTCCCGGGACAGTCGACCTCTGGGGCCAACGTCCTGACTTTC	CASSEVPGQSTSGANVLTF
TRBV18	TRBD2	TRBJ2-1	once	TGTGCCAGCTCACCGACTAGCGGGATAAACAATGAGCAGTTCTTC	CASSPTSGINNEQFF
TRBV20-1	NA	TRBJ1-1	once	TGCAGTGCTAGGGTAGTCGCTGAAGCTTTCTTT	CSARVVAEAFF
TRBV4-1	NA	TRBJ2-7	NA	TGCGCCAGCAGCCAATTGGCGGACTCCTACGAGCAGTACTTC	CASSQLADSYEQYF
TRBV5-1	NA	TRBJ2-7	NA	TGCGCCAGCAGCCCGAAGGGATACGAGCAGTACTTC	CASSPKGYEQYF
TRBV9	TRBD1	TRBJ2-7	NA	TGTGCCAGCAGCGTAGACGACATGACAGGGATAAACTACGAGCAGTACTTC	CASSVDDMTGINYEQYF
TRBV7-9	NA	TRBJ2-7	NA	TGTGCCAGCAGCGGGAGTTCATTCTACGAGCAGTACTTC	CASSGSSFYEQYF
TRBV30	NA	TRBJ1-5	NA	TGTGCCTGGAGATCCGGTGAGAATAGCAATCAGCCCCAGCATTTT	CAWRSGENSNQPQHF
TRBV7-9	NA	TRBJ2-7	NA	TGTGCCAGTGGGGCACAGGGTTTTCCCTACGAGCAGTACTTC	CASGAQGFPYEQYF
TRBV6-9	NA	TRBJ2-5	NA	TGTGCCAGCAGCTATCCTAGCTGGGAGACCCAGTACTTC	CASSYPSWETQYF
TRBV5-6	NA	TRBJ2-1	NA	TGTGCCAGCAGCTTCGGTTTAAGCCAGGGCCTCGGGTTCTTC	CASSFGLSQGLGFF
TRBV27	NA	TRBJ2-5	NA	TGTGCCAGCAGTTTATTAGGTCACCGGGGTAGTGAGACCCAGTACTTC	CASSLLGHRGSETQYF
TRBV29-1	NA	TRBJ2-2	NA	TGCAGCGAAATTGGGCTTTCCGGGGAGCTGTTTTTT	CSEIGLSGELFF
TRBV9	NA	TRBJ1-1	NA	TGTGCCAGCAGCACGGACAGTTTGAACACTGAAGCTTTCTTT	CASSTDSLNTEAFF
TRBV9	NA	TRBJ1-2	NA	TGTGCCAGCAGCGTAGGGAGGATACATAACTATGGCTACACCTTC	CASSVGRIHNYGYTF
TRBV27	TRBD1	TRBJ2-7	NA	TGTGCCAGCAGTCCGGGACAGGGGTTTAACGAGCAGTACTTC	CASSPGQGFNEQYF
TRBV10-3	NA	TRBJ2-7	NA	TGTGCCATCAGCGCAGATGTCACAGGCGCCTACGAGCAGTACTTC	CAISADVTGAYEQYF
TRBV11-3	TRBD1	TRBJ2-7	few	TGTGCCAGCAGCTTAACCGGGACAGGGCGGGACGAGCAGTACTTC	CASSLTGTGRDEQYF
TRBV6-1	TRBD1	TRBJ1-1	NA	TGTGCCAGCAGTGAGGGGGACAGGCGTCGTGAAGCTTTCTTT	CASSEGDRRREAFF
TRBV6-1	TRBD2	TRBJ2-7	many	TGTGCCAGCAGTGTGCGCGGACGTGGGGGGGACTACGAGCAGTACTTC	CASSVRGRGGDYEQYF
TRBV6-5	NA	TRBJ2-1	NA	TGTGCCAGCAGTTACCAAGCGGACAGCTCCTACAATGAGCAGTTCTTC	CASSYQADSSYNEQFF
TRBV7-7	NA	TRBJ2-7	NA	TGTGCCAGCAGTCCCGGCCCAGGGGTCGGGTACGAGCAGTACTTC	CASSPGPGVGYEQYF
TRBV7-9	NA	TRBJ2-3	once	TGTGCCAGCAGCTTAAGGCTAGCGGATACGCAGTATTTT	CASSLRLADTQYF
TRBV5-4	NA	TRBJ2-1	NA	TGTGCCAGCAGCTTGGCCGAAGGGGTTGAGCAGTTCTTC	CASSLAEGVEQFF
TRBV7-9	TRBD2	TRBJ2-1	NA	TGTGCCAGCAGCTTCCAAGCGGGAGGGCCTTTCGATGAGCAGTTCTTC	CASSFQAGGPFDEQFF
TRBV5-6	NA	TRBJ2-1	few	TGTGCCAGCAGCTGGACTGCCCCCTATGAGCAGTTCTTC	CASSWTAPYEQFF
TRBV7-8	NA	TRBJ2-7	NA	TGTGCCAGCAGCTTAGCGTCGACAGATCAGTACGAGCAGTACTTC	CASSLASTDQYEQYF
TRBV7-9	TRBD2	TRBJ2-2	NA	TGTGCCAGCAGCTACCTGACTAGCTCCACCGGGGAGCTGTTTTTT	CASSYLTSSTGELFF
TRBV5-6	TRBD1	TRBJ2-3	NA	TGTGCCAGCAGCTTGATATGGACAGGGGAAACAGATACGCAGTATTTT	CASSLIWTGETDTQYF
TRBV7-9	NA	TRBJ2-1	NA	TGTGCCAGCAGCTTGCCGGGAACCGAGGGGTGGGATGAGCAGTTCTTC	CASSLPGTEGWDEQFF
TRBV5-1	TRBD2	TRBJ2-7	NA	TGCGCCAGCAGCCTAGCGGGTTATAGCTCCTACGAGCAGTACTTC	CASSLAGYSSYEQYF
TRBV7-9	TRBD1	TRBJ1-2	NA	TGTGCCAGCAGCTCTACCCTAGACACAGGGGTGATGGATGGCTACACCTTC	CASSSTLDTGVMDGYTF
TRBV5-1	TRBD2	TRBJ2-1	NA	TGCGCCAGCAGCTTGTTTGGACTAGCGACGGATGAGCAGTTCTTC	CASSLFGLATDEQFF
TRBV6-6	TRBD1	TRBJ2-2	NA	TGTGCCAGCAGCATGGACAGGAGTGCGAACACCGGGGAGCTGTTTTTT	CASSMDRSANTGELFF
TRBV9	NA	TRBJ1-1	NA	TGTGCCAGCAGCGCCCGAGCTACAGCGGGGAACACTGAAGCTTTCTTT	CASSARATAGNTEAFF
TRBV28	NA	TRBJ2-7	NA	TGTGCCAGCAGTTATCTAGCAGGAGTTTCATACGAGCAGTACTTC	CASSYLAGVSYEQYF
TRBV27	NA	TRBJ2-7	NA	TGTGCCAGCAGCCCTAACGGAGGTTACGAGCAGTACTTC	CASSPNGGYEQYF
TRBV4-3	TRBD2	TRBJ2-1	NA	TGCGCCAGCAGCCAAGAACGCGGGAGCTTCTACAATGAGCAGTTCTTC	CASSQERGSFYNEQFF
TRBV6-6	TRBD2	TRBJ2-3	NA	TGTGCCAGCAGTCGGACTAGCGGGAGTCGCGAAGATACGCAGTATTTT	CASSRTSGSREDTQYF
TRBV30	NA	TRBJ1-5	NA	TGTGCCTGGAGTGACCTCGACAGAGACAATCAGCCCCAGCATTTT	CAWSDLDRDNQPQHF
TRBV7-2	NA	TRBJ1-5	NA	TGTGCCAGCAGCTTAATAGGGGAGGGACAGCCCCAGCATTTT	CASSLIGEGQPQHF
TRBV28	TRBD1	TRBJ2-7	NA	TGTGCCAGCAGCCAGTCGAGGACAGGGGTCTACGAGCAGTACTTC	CASSQSRTGVYEQYF
TRBV19	NA	TRBJ1-5	NA	TGTGCCAGTAGGACAGGCCAATCCCTACTCAATCAGCCCCAGCATTTT	CASRTGQSLLNQPQHF
TRBV7-7	TRBD2	TRBJ2-2	NA	TGTGCCAGCAGCCCGACTAGCGGGGACACCGGGGAGCTGTTTTTT	CASSPTSGDTGELFF
TRBV28	NA	TRBJ2-3	NA	TGTGCCAGCAGTCCGATCCGCACAGATACGCAGTATTTT	CASSPIRTDTQYF
TRBV7-6	NA	TRBJ2-7	once	TGTGCCAGCAGCTTAGCAGGGCAGGGTGGCGAGCAGTACTTC	CASSLAGQGGEQYF
TRBV10-2	TRBD1	TRBJ2-7	few	TGCGCCAGCAGTGGCGGACAGGGATCCCCCTACGAGCAGTACTTC	CASSGGQGSPYEQYF
TRBV6-5	NA	TRBJ1-2	NA	TGTGCCAGCAGTTACTCGGACCAGAATAACTATGGCTACACCTTC	CASSYSDQNNYGYTF
TRBV19	TRBD2	TRBJ2-1	NA	TGTGCCAGTAGTATCTCCCGACTAGCGGGGTACAATGAGCAGTTCTTC	CASSISRLAGYNEQFF